This TCR beta chain was identified in a study of T cell repertoires in ileal Crohn's disease. Looking at the study overall: Operated complications were stricturing disease (around 60%) and penetrating disease (approximately 39%). Findings and caveats of the study: Clonal expansions were more frequent in active smokers than non-smokers at surgery. Every patient over 26.8% clonality showed endoscopic recurrence.

Turning to this clone: The antigen remains unidentified.

Stated time point: proximal margin of the surgical specimen (macroscopically non-inflamed). Germline V gene sequence: CDR1 SNHLY, CDR2 FYNNEI. The CDR3 has 15 residues. Between the trimmed V and J ends, which lost 7 bases and 3 bases, there was a span of 18 bases. TCRdb's copy holds only in-frame clones and misses some; the assay was immunoSEQ multiplex PCR. The repertoire holds some 2,800 clones, with about four fifths as singletons. The rearrangement uses TRBV2 and TRBJ1-1; no definite D call. Sequenced sample: ileal tissue. This TCR came from an adult with Crohn's disease. CDR3 region: CASKGKLRSDTEAFF. Written as DNA, the CDR3 is TGTGCCAGCAAGGGTAAATTGAGGTCGGACACTGAAGCTTTCTTT. Complete variable domain (other parts from reference TRBV2 and TRBJ1-1): EPEVTQTPSHQVTQMGQEVILRCVPISNHLYFYWYRQILGQKVEFLVSFYNNEISEKSEIFDDQFSVERPDGSNFTLKIRSTKLEDSAMYFCASKGKLRSDTEAFFGQGTRLTVV.